What follows are 3 T cell receptor beta chains derived from one specimen sequenced in a study of blood T cell repertoires in COVID-19. The repertoire was sequenced with immunoSEQ multiplex PCR; TCRdb's copy has only in-frame clones and lacks some. This sample yields about 120,000 clones, of which about 80% are seen a single time; around 4.1% belongs to the top ten. Sequenced sample: peripheral blood. The receptors were gathered from a woman in her fifties or sixties with acute or convalescent COVID-19.

This clone was picked up one time. The rearrangement joins TRBV2 to TRBJ2-7, with TRBD1 identical over 7 bases. The trim removed 5 bases at V and 2 bases at J, leaving 6 bases unmatched. CDR1 SNHLY and CDR2 FYNNEI come from the germline V gene. This CDR3 is 14 amino acids long. The CDR3 here is CASSYGTEPYEQYF. The DNA for the CDR3 is TGTGCCAGCAGTTACGGGACAGAGCCCTACGAGCAGTACTTC. The whole variable domain, filled in from reference TRBV2 and TRBJ2-7, reads EPEVTQTPSHQVTQMGQEVILRCVPISNHLYFYWYRQILGQKVEFLVSFYNNEISEKSEIFDDQFSVERPDGSNFTLKIRSTKLEDSAMYFCASSYGTEPYEQYFGPGTRLTVT.

The chain joins TRBV9 to TRBJ1-2; D is unresolved. In germline, CDR1 is SGDLS, CDR2 YYNGEE. The CDR3 is 12 residues long. Trimming took off 4 bases at V and 3 bases at J, with 7 bases between the two ends. The CDR3 here is CASSREDYGYTF. In DNA, the CDR3 is TGTGCCAGCAGCAGAGAGGACTATGGCTACACCTTC.

This chain uses TRBV7-3 with TRBJ1-1; no clear D gene. Trimming cost V 2 bases and J 3 bases, with 7 bases left between them. The CDR3 is 13 residues long. CDR1 SGHTA and CDR2 FQGTGA come from the germline V gene. The CDR3 spells CASSLQADTEAFF. CDR3 nucleotides: TGTGCCAGCAGCTTACAGGCTGACACTGAAGCTTTCTTT.